The rows below give T cell receptor beta chains drawn from one sample of a study of neurological immune-mediated disorders. TCRdb called the 5' RACE reads again in MiXCR, with one record for every CDR3 protein. The sample lists 20,000 to 30,000 distinct CDR3 sequences, less than 2.5% occurring once. What was sequenced was PBMCs. The receptors stem from a woman between 45 and 65 years old with multiple sclerosis. The CDR3 runs from the conserved cysteine through the conserved F or W.

cdr3_aa: CASSSSGGPNEQFF
j_call: TRBJ2-1
v_call: TRBV7-2

cdr3_aa: CAISESGGGKQPQHF
j_call: TRBJ1-5
v_call: TRBV10-3

cdr3_aa: CSAGDRTQETQYF
j_call: TRBJ2-5
v_call: TRBV29-1

cdr3_aa: CASSVWSGAAETQYF
j_call: TRBJ2-5
v_call: TRBV9

cdr3_aa: CSARDGWTNTEAFF
j_call: TRBJ1-1
v_call: TRBV20-1

cdr3_aa: CASSSGLVTDTQYF
j_call: TRBJ2-3
v_call: TRBV5-1

cdr3_aa: CATGTGGLGFTEAFF
j_call: TRBJ1-1
v_call: TRBV10-3

cdr3_aa: CASSSATASGANVLTF
j_call: TRBJ2-6
v_call: TRBV7-9

cdr3_aa: CASSDPGRGFTDTQYF
j_call: TRBJ2-3
v_call: TRBV12-3/TRBV12-4

cdr3_aa: CASSHPKGTGSRTDTQYF
j_call: TRBJ2-3
v_call: TRBV4-1

cdr3_aa: CASSLAGVYEQYF
j_call: TRBJ2-7
v_call: TRBV7-9

cdr3_aa: CSAKPGVAEAFF
j_call: TRBJ1-1
v_call: TRBV20-1

cdr3_aa: CASSLGRQGYEQYF
j_call: TRBJ2-7
v_call: TRBV7-6

cdr3_aa: CASSLDDAYEQYF
j_call: TRBJ2-7
v_call: TRBV5-1

cdr3_aa: CSAGDWTGELFF
j_call: TRBJ2-2
v_call: TRBV20-1

cdr3_aa: CAISESRTAGQPQHF
j_call: TRBJ1-5
v_call: TRBV10-3

cdr3_aa: CASSSQGDDEKLFF
j_call: TRBJ1-4
v_call: TRBV5-1

cdr3_aa: CSASGVGETQYF
j_call: TRBJ2-5
v_call: TRBV20-1

cdr3_aa: CASSYSGSGNEQFF
j_call: TRBJ2-1
v_call: TRBV6-5

cdr3_aa: CASSQRSLGTANEKLFF
j_call: TRBJ1-4
v_call: TRBV4-2

cdr3_aa: CASTLGTDTQYF
j_call: TRBJ2-3
v_call: TRBV12-3/TRBV12-4

cdr3_aa: CASSPGPYNEQFF
j_call: TRBJ2-1
v_call: TRBV7-9

cdr3_aa: CATSRDSRVRGANVLTF
j_call: TRBJ2-6
v_call: TRBV15

cdr3_aa: CSARSYPPAVGGTDTQYF
j_call: TRBJ2-3
v_call: TRBV20-1

cdr3_aa: CASSWTGRTEAFF
j_call: TRBJ1-1
v_call: TRBV5-1

cdr3_aa: CASRKGGSSYEQYF
j_call: TRBJ2-7
v_call: TRBV5-1

cdr3_aa: CSVHGPGLAGYNEQFF
j_call: TRBJ2-1
v_call: TRBV29-1

cdr3_aa: CSAGTDTQYF
j_call: TRBJ2-3
v_call: TRBV20-1

cdr3_aa: CASSQGTNTEAFF
j_call: TRBJ1-1
v_call: TRBV18

cdr3_aa: CATSRRRTAGEFNEQFF
j_call: TRBJ2-1
v_call: TRBV15

cdr3_aa: CASFQGGGYTF
j_call: TRBJ1-2
v_call: TRBV6-5

cdr3_aa: CASSLGLGTEAFF
j_call: TRBJ1-1
v_call: TRBV12-3/TRBV12-4

cdr3_aa: CASVRQADSGNTIYF
j_call: TRBJ1-3
v_call: TRBV6-5

cdr3_aa: CASSESGSASNF
j_call: TRBJ1-2
v_call: TRBV2

cdr3_aa: CASSGTGDAETQYF
j_call: TRBJ2-5
v_call: TRBV5-6

cdr3_aa: CASSLNPRYEQYF
j_call: TRBJ2-7
v_call: TRBV12-3/TRBV12-4

cdr3_aa: CASSTGLRYGYTF
j_call: TRBJ1-2
v_call: TRBV5-1

cdr3_aa: CASSLAAAEGYTF
j_call: TRBJ1-2
v_call: TRBV12-3/TRBV12-4

cdr3_aa: CASSPTGRGSGGTQYF
j_call: TRBJ2-5
v_call: TRBV7-3

cdr3_aa: CASRADSSTNEKLFF
j_call: TRBJ1-4
v_call: TRBV6-5

cdr3_aa: CASSTRMGGTQYF
j_call: TRBJ2-3
v_call: TRBV7-8

cdr3_aa: CSANTDRGSNEKLFF
j_call: TRBJ1-4
v_call: TRBV20-1

cdr3_aa: CSARANSNGYTF
j_call: TRBJ1-2
v_call: TRBV20-1

cdr3_aa: CASSLATGELGELFF
j_call: TRBJ2-2
v_call: TRBV5-1

cdr3_aa: CASSFEGPNQPQHF
j_call: TRBJ1-5
v_call: TRBV5-1

cdr3_aa: CSALAGVSTDTQYF
j_call: TRBJ2-3
v_call: TRBV20-1

cdr3_aa: CASSPGTGVNYGYTF
j_call: TRBJ1-2
v_call: TRBV12-3/TRBV12-4

cdr3_aa: CSASTGSNQPQHF
j_call: TRBJ1-5
v_call: TRBV20-1

cdr3_aa: CASSTGAGNTEAFF
j_call: TRBJ1-1
v_call: TRBV7-9

cdr3_aa: CASSLVRTSYEQYF
j_call: TRBJ2-7
v_call: TRBV11-3

cdr3_aa: CSARPLWDIAVSNTGELFF
j_call: TRBJ2-2
v_call: TRBV20-1

cdr3_aa: CASSLDGRDGYGYTF
j_call: TRBJ1-2
v_call: TRBV7-9

cdr3_aa: CSVGDGGSPLHF
j_call: TRBJ1-6
v_call: TRBV29-1

cdr3_aa: CASSQDFQGNQPQNF
j_call: TRBJ1-5
v_call: TRBV4-1